Below, 18 T cell receptor beta chains from the same sample are listed, as sequenced in a study of cytomegalovirus exposure and HLA in healthy donors (dated by TCRdb to about 2017). Library preparation employed the immunoSEQ multiplex PCR assay. For the multiplex PCR, a mixture combining 60 forward primers for TCR Vbeta segments and 13 reverse primers for TCR Jbeta segments was used. The table was pulled from immuneACCESS by TCRdb, which kept in-frame rearrangements only. Such tables lose some clones; where checked, under half of the loss comes from unresolved V genes, and the rest has no known cause. This sample comprises approximately 150,000 clones, about 80% of them detected only once. The ten largest account for 6.3% of the sample. The material sequenced was PBMCs. Receptor source: a man between 35 and 55 years old in good health and CMV-seropositive.

V gene TRBV28 combines with J gene TRBJ1-2, with TRBD1 matching over 7 bases. The CDR3 sequence is 14 residues long. From germline, CDR1 is MDHEN and CDR2 SYDVKM. Unmatched junction bases numbered 12, after V lost 5 bases and J lost 9 bases. The CDR3 DNA sequence: TGTGCCAGCAGTCGCGGGACAGCCGGGCGACGCTACACCTTC. Its translation: CASSRGTAGRRYTF.

The V and J genes are TRBV9 and TRBJ2-1, with 13 nucleotides matching TRBD2. V lost 2 bases to trimming and J lost 2 bases; unmatched junction nucleotides: 4. The germline V gene encodes CDR1 SGDLS and CDR2 YYNGEE. CDR3 length equals 17 residues. The CDR3 is CASSVTGTSGTYNEQFF. The CDR3 coding sequence is TGTGCCAGCAGCGTCACCGGGACTAGCGGGACCTACAATGAGCAGTTCTTC.

This rearrangement joins TRBV5-8 to TRBJ1-5, with 8 positions matching TRBD1. Germline-derived CDR1 and CDR2 are SGHTS and YDEGEE. This CDR3 is 15 amino acids long. V gave up 1 base and J gave up 2 bases; unmatched junction bases: 2. The CDR3 loop is CASSLQGAGNQPQHF. The CDR3 region has the DNA TGTGCCAGCAGCTTGCAGGGGGCCGGCAATCAGCCCCAGCATTTT.

This clone was seen only once. V usage is TRBV11-3 and J usage is TRBJ1-1; no definite D call. V lost 5 bases, J lost 5 bases, and 15 bases lay in between. Per the germline V gene, CDR1 is SGHNT and CDR2 is YENEEA. CDR3 length equals 14 residues. The chain's CDR3 is CASSPQPGYTEAFF. Here the CDR3 DNA reads TGTGCCAGCAGCCCGCAACCGGGATATACTGAAGCTTTCTTT.

This chain uses TRBV28 with TRBJ1-1, with D unclear. The CDR3 consists of 14 residues. V shed 8 bases and J shed 1 base, with 14 bases lying between them. From germline, CDR1 is MDHEN and CDR2 SYDVKM. The CDR3, as DNA: TGTGCCAGCCTTCCTCCCGAGGAGAACACTGAAGCTTTCTTT. It yields the protein CASLPPEENTEAFF.

The chain carries TRBV27 and TRBJ1-5; D remains unclear. V lost 9 bases, J lost 2 bases, and 11 bases lay in between. The CDR3 is 13 amino acids. Germline V gives CDR1 MNHEY, CDR2 SMNVEV (reference sequence). The chain's CDR3 is CASGGLGNQPQHF. As DNA, the CDR3 is TGTGCCAGTGGAGGCCTCGGCAATCAGCCCCAGCATTTT.

This chain connects TRBV7-2 to TRBJ2-1, with 7 bases lining up with TRBD1. The length of the CDR3 is 15 residues. Germline-derived CDR1 and CDR2 are SGHTA and FQGNSA. The trim removed 5 bases at V and 4 bases at J, leaving 8 bases unmatched. This chain's CDR3 is CASSTPGQRYNEQFF. The CDR3 region has the DNA TGTGCCAGCAGCACTCCGGGACAGAGGTACAATGAGCAGTTCTTC.

Regarding this clone: The junction departs from germline at one end; a sequencing error may be responsible. The V call is TRBV6-1, the J call TRBJ2-6; 8 bases are shared with TRBD2. Germline V gives CDR1 MNHNS, CDR2 SASEGT. The CDR3 contains 15 residues. The CDR3 DNA reads as TGTGCCAGCAGCGGGGGGGGTTCTGGGGCCAACGGCCTGACTTTC. This translates into CASSGGGSGANGLTF.

This chain uses TRBV28 with TRBJ1-1; D call uncertain. The CDR3 runs to 13 residues. CDR1 MDHEN and CDR2 SYDVKM come from the germline V gene. V was cut by 3 bases and J by 0 bases, with 5 bases left in between. The CDR3 DNA follows: TGTGCCAGCAGTTTGAGCCTGAACACTGAAGCTTTCTTT. This gives the protein CASSLSLNTEAFF.

The chain combines TRBV10-3 with TRBJ2-3; 11 nucleotides match TRBD2. There are 16 residues in the CDR3. Germline CDR1 ENHRY, CDR2 SYGVKD. V shed 5 bases and J 2 bases; nucleotides not matched to a gene: 6. The CDR3 coding sequence is TGTGCCATCAGTACAGGGACTAGCGGACACACAGATACGCAGTATTTT. As protein: CAISTGTSGHTDTQYF.

The chain carries TRBV11-3 and TRBJ2-5; 8 nucleotides align to TRBD2. The DNA end is more similar to TRBJ2-7, so the J call may be wrong. This CDR3 has 14 residues. Germline V gene lookup returns CDR1 SGHNT and CDR2 YENEEA. The CDR3 loop reads CASSSSWAGGEQYF. Written as DNA, the CDR3 is TGTGCCAGCAGCTCATCATGGGCGGGGGGCGAGCAGTACTTC.

This clone was observed once. CDR3 DNA sequence: TGCAGCGTTGTGCAGCTCCAGGGCAATGAGCAGTTCTTC. As protein: CSVVQLQGNEQFF. The chain has TRBV29-1 and TRBJ2-1; D is possibly TRBD1 (5 bases). This CDR3 spans 13 amino acids. The germline V gene encodes CDR1 SQVTM and CDR2 ANQGSEA. The V end lost 4 bases, the J end lost 6 bases, and 13 bases lay between the germline ends.

The genes are TRBV2 and TRBJ1-6; 7 bases fit TRBD1. After removal of 8 bases from V and 0 bases from J, the junction contained 1 base not matched to a gene. CDR1 and CDR2 from the germline V gene are SNHLY and FYNNEI. The CDR3 is 14 residues long. CDR3 amino acids: CASGDSSYNSPLHF. In nucleotides, the CDR3 is TGTGCCAGCGGGGACAGCTCCTATAATTCACCCCTCCACTTT.

The chain employs TRBV7-9 and TRBJ2-1; 9 bases align to TRBD2. CDR1 and CDR2 from the germline V gene are SEHNR and FQNEAQ (reference sequence). Trimming took 2 bases from V and 7 from J; bases not matched to a gene: 15. The CDR3 has 18 amino acids. The CDR3 protein is CASSLNLAGTAGGNEQFF. For the CDR3, the DNA is TGTGCCAGCAGCTTAAATCTAGCGGGAACCGCGGGGGGGAATGAGCAGTTCTTC. The full variable domain, completed using reference TRBV7-9 and TRBJ2-1, is DTGVSQNPRHKITKRGQNVTFRCDPISEHNRLYWYRQTLGQGPEFLTYFQNEAQLEKSRLLSDRFSAERPKGSFSTLEIQRTEQGDSAMYLCASSLNLAGTAGGNEQFFGPGTRLTVL.

The CDR3 spells CASSFGTGQSQPQHF. The CDR3 DNA is TGTGCCAGCAGCTTTGGGACAGGGCAAAGTCAGCCCCAGCATTTT. J is TRBJ1-5 and V is TRBV5-5; 9 bases agree with TRBD1. This CDR3 spans 15 amino acids. Germline CDR1 reads SGHKS; CDR2 reads YYEKEE (reference sequence). The ends lost 2 bases at V and 6 bases at J; junction bases unmatched: 6.

This rearrangement joins TRBV9 to TRBJ2-1, with TRBD2 matching over 10 bases. Per the germline V gene, CDR1 is SGDLS and CDR2 is YYNGEE. J was trimmed by 10 bases and V by 2 bases; bases with no gene match: 12. The CDR3 is made up of 16 amino acids. The chain's CDR3 is CASSVRGAGGTAEQFF. CDR3 coding DNA: TGTGCCAGCAGCGTCCGGGGAGCGGGAGGGACAGCGGAGCAGTTCTTC.

DNA for the CDR3: TGTGCCAGCAGCTTAAACAGCGGCGGCGAGCAGTACTTC. Amino acid sequence: CASSLNSGGEQYF. The genes are TRBV11-2 and TRBJ2-7; D possibly corresponds to TRBD2 (5 bases). The CDR3 has 13 amino acids. The V end was cut by 2 bases, the J end by 6 bases, with 11 bases between. Germline CDR1 and CDR2: SGHAT and FQNNGV.

The chain carries TRBV5-1 and TRBJ2-5; the match to TRBD1 covers 10 bases. Trimming cost V 4 bases and J 9 bases; bases outside gene matches: 15. The CDR3 sequence is 16 residues long. Germline assignment: CDR1 SGHRS and CDR2 YFSETQ. CDR3: CASSRNGQGVPGAQYF. CDR3 in DNA: TGCGCCAGCAGCCGAAACGGACAGGGGGTTCCGGGGGCCCAGTACTTC.